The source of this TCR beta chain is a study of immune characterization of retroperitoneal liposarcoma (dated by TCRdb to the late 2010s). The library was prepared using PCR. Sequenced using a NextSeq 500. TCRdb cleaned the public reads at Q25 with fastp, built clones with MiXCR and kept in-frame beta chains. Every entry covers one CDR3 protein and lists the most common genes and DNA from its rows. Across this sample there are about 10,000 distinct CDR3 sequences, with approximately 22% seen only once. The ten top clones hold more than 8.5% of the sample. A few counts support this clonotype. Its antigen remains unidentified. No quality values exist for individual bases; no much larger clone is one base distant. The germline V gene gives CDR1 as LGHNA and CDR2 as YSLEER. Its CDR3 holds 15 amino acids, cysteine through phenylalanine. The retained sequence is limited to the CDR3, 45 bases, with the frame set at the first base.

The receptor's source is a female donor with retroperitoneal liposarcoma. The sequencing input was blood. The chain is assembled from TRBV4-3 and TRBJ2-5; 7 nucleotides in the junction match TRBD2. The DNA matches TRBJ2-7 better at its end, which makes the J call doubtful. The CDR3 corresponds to CASSPYWTSLYEQYF. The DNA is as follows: TGCGCCAGCAGCCCGTACTGGACTAGTCTTTACGAGCAGTACTTC.